Presented here are 10 T cell receptor beta chains from one specimen sequenced in a study of blood T cell repertoires in COVID-19 (dated by TCRdb to 2020 to 2022). Libraries were made using the immunoSEQ multiplex PCR assay. TCRdb's version of the immuneACCESS table is confined to in-frame rearrangements and falls short of the full clone set. An unresolved V gene accounts for under half of the shortfall where checked; the remainder is of unknown origin. Recorded for this sample are about 400,000 clones; approximately 89% of them occurred a single time. 1.9% of the sample rests with the top ten. Sequencing used PBMCs or T cells enriched from blood (not recorded which). The receptors were sampled from a man aged 40-55 years in a cohort exposed to, infected with or recovered from COVID-19 (not recorded which).

V gene TRBV3-1 (or the pseudogene TRBV3-2) combines with J gene TRBJ1-5; D gene uncertain. The CDR3 is made up of 14 amino acids. The V and J ends lost 2 bases and 6 bases respectively, with 11 bases between them. From germline, CDR1 is LGHDT and CDR2 YNNKEL (reference sequence). The CDR3 DNA is TGTGCCAGCAGCCAAAGGTCAGGTAGTCAGCCCCAGCATTTT. This sequence encodes CASSQRSGSQPQHF.

The chain joins TRBV14 to TRBJ1-1; a weak D match, TRBD1 (6 bases). V was clipped by 4 bases and J by 1 base, with 7 bases between them. From germline, CDR1 is SGHDN and CDR2 FVKESK. This CDR3 has 13 amino acids. CDR3 sequence: CASSRTENTEAFF. CDR3 coding DNA: TGTGCCAGCAGCCGGACAGAGAACACTGAAGCTTTCTTT.

This clone showed up just a few times. The chain has TRBV27 and TRBJ2-7; D perhaps matches TRBD1 (5 bases). Germline lookup yields CDR1 MNHEY and CDR2 SMNVEV (reference sequence). This CDR3 comprises 11 residues. The ends were cut back, 8 bases at V and 5 bases at J, with 10 bases in the middle. DNA of the CDR3: TGTGCCAGCTGGGCCAGGGACGAGCAGTACTTC. It encodes CASWARDEQYF.

The chain carries TRBV11-2 and TRBJ1-1; weak D call: TRBD1 (6 bases). CDR3 size: 15 residues. Trimming stripped 6 bases from V and 1 base from J, with 15 bases between. Germline CDR1 and CDR2: SGHAT and FQNNGV. The CDR3 DNA reads TGTGCCAGCAGTCTTAAGGGGGACGGGAACACTGAAGCTTTCTTT. Amino acid sequence: CASSLKGDGNTEAFF.

The chain employs TRBV28 and TRBJ2-7; D is perhaps TRBD1 (7 bases). The V gene's germline CDR1 is MDHEN and CDR2 SYDVKM. V lost 6 bases to trimming and J lost 2 bases, with 23 bases between them. CDR3 length: 17 residues. CDR3 amino acids: CASSLDRYQGGTYEQYF. The DNA of the CDR3 is TGTGCCAGCAGCCTGGACCGGTATCAGGGGGGCACCTACGAGCAGTACTTC.

V usage is TRBV3-1 (or the pseudogene TRBV3-2) and J usage is TRBJ2-7; 9 nucleotides line up with TRBD2. The CDR3 loop spans 14 amino acids. V lost 4 bases to trimming and J lost 4 bases; unmatched junction nucleotides: 5. Germline CDR1 LGHDT, CDR2 YNNKEL (reference sequence). In nucleotides, the CDR3 is TGTGCCAGCAGCCCACCGGGACTAGCTTACGAGCAGTACTTC. Its protein is CASSPPGLAYEQYF.

This chain links TRBV4-2 with TRBJ2-5; D possibly corresponds to TRBD2 (5 bases). V lost 0 bases and J lost 4, with 9 bases in between. The CDR3 runs to 14 residues. In germline, CDR1 is LGHNA, CDR2 YNFKEQ. The CDR3 loop reads CASSQEDRGETQYF. The DNA for the CDR3 is TGTGCCAGCAGCCAAGAAGATCGGGGAGAGACCCAGTACTTC.

The chain's CDR3 is CASRTAGSPLHF. The CDR3 nucleotides read TGTGCCAGCAGGACCGCAGGCTCACCCCTCCACTTT. The genes are TRBV12-3 or TRBV12-4 and TRBJ1-6; D gene unclear. V lost 6 bases to trimming and J lost 10 bases, with 10 bases between them. The CDR3 extends over 12 amino acids.

The chain recombines TRBV27 with TRBJ2-3; D is unresolved. The CDR3 consists of 12 residues. V shed 5 bases and J shed 2 bases, with 5 bases lying between them. The germline gives CDR1 MNHEY, CDR2 SMNVEV (reference sequence). The CDR3 sequence: CASSRVTDTQYF. The CDR3 nucleotides read TGTGCCAGCAGTAGAGTCACAGATACGCAGTATTTT.

V usage is TRBV11-1 and J usage is TRBJ2-2, with 7 bases matching TRBD1. The V segment lost 5 bases and the J segment 4 bases; nucleotides outside the gene matches: 7. The CDR3 is made up of 15 amino acids. Germline loops: CDR1 SGHAT, CDR2 FQDESV (reference sequence). The CDR3: CASSRGGESTGELFF. The CDR3 coding sequence is TGTGCCAGCAGCCGAGGGGGCGAGAGCACCGGGGAGCTGTTTTTT.